Listed below are T cell receptor beta chains from one sample, sequenced in a study of CD8 T cells in ankylosing spondylitis. TCRdb re-called the 5' RACE reads with MiXCR, one entry per CDR3 protein. This table has 300,000 to 350,000 distinct CDR3 sequences, around 15% appearing once. Sequenced input: blood, either unsorted or a sorted T cell fraction (not recorded which). All receptors derive from a male donor with ankylosing spondylitis or in good health (not recorded which). CDR3s include the opening cysteine and the closing phenylalanine or tryptophan. D genes are given only for firm matches. Some rows mark clone size as missing; the rest say once, few, many or name a class of expanded clone.

.,TRBD1,TRBV5-1,TRBJ2-5,TGCGCCAGCAGCGACGGGACAGCCCAGTACTTC,CASSDGTAQYF
.,.,TRBV19,TRBJ1-6,TGTGCCAGTAGTATTGAGGGGATTGATTCACCCCTCCACTTT,CASSIEGIDSPLHF
.,TRBD2,TRBV7-2,TRBJ2-2,TGTGCCAGCACTACAAATAGCGGGAGAACCGGGGAGCTGTTTTTT,CASTTNSGRTGELFF
.,TRBD1,TRBV10-2,TRBJ2-3,TGCGCCAGCAGGAGGGGACAGGGGAACGCAGATACGCAGTATTTT,CASRRGQGNADTQYF
.,.,TRBV3-1,TRBJ1-4,TGTGCCAGCAGCCAAAGGGAGGAAAAACTGTTTTTT,CASSQREEKLFF
many,.,TRBV12-3/TRBV12-4,TRBJ1-6,TGTGCCAGTCTCCCTGGCTCCTATAATTCACCCCTCCACTTT,CASLPGSYNSPLHF
.,TRBD1,TRBV6-1,TRBJ1-1,TGTGCCAGCAGGGACAGGGAGGGCACTGAAGCTTTCTTT,CASRDREGTEAFF
once,.,TRBV5-5,TRBJ1-2,TGTGCCAGCAGCACGGGGGCCAGCGATGGCTACACCTTC,CASSTGASDGYTF
.,.,TRBV11-2,TRBJ1-2,TGTGCCAGCAGCTTAGATCTCAGGATCTCCCTCTATGGCTACACCTTC,CASSLDLRISLYGYTF
many,TRBD1,TRBV5-4,TRBJ1-1,TGTGCCAGCAGCCCCCTGGGGGGACAGCTGCTCACTGAAGCTTTCTTT,CASSPLGGQLLTEAFF
.,.,TRBV7-9,TRBJ2-5,TGTGCCAGCAGCTTACTGGGGATCCAAGAGACCCAGTACTTC,CASSLLGIQETQYF
few,.,TRBV14,TRBJ2-1,TGTGCCAGCGGAACACTAGCCGGGGATGAGCAGTTCTTC,CASGTLAGDEQFF
few,TRBD1,TRBV12-5,TRBJ2-1,TGTGCTAGTGGTTGGGGACAGCGTACGAATGAGCAGTTCTTC,CASGWGQRTNEQFF
.,.,TRBV2,TRBJ1-1,TGTGCCAGCAGTGCAGGGCTGGGCACTGAAGCTTTCTTT,CASSAGLGTEAFF
many,.,TRBV3-1,TRBJ2-1,TGTGCCAGCAGCCACTGGGGGGACTTGCGCAATGAGCAGTTCTTC,CASSHWGDLRNEQFF
.,TRBD2,TRBV5-6,TRBJ2-5,TGTGCCAGCAGCGGGGGAGGGCCCCAAGAGACCCAGTACTTC,CASSGGGPQETQYF
few,TRBD2,TRBV12-3/TRBV12-4,TRBJ2-2,TGTGCCAGCAGTTTACCTAGCGGGAGAGGGGAGCTGTTTTTT,CASSLPSGRGELFF
few,.,TRBV5-5,TRBJ2-7,TGTGCCAGCAGCAAAGGGTACGTGGACAACTACGAGCAGTACTTC,CASSKGYVDNYEQYF
.,.,TRBV5-1,TRBJ2-7,TGCGCCAGCAGCTTGGCCGATACAGCGCTACAACAGTACTTC,CASSLADTALQQYF
.,.,TRBV9,TRBJ1-1,TGTGCCAGCAGCCCCCCAGGAAGTAATGAAGCTTTCTTT,CASSPPGSNEAFF
.,.,TRBV6-2/TRBV6-3,TRBJ1-6,TGTGCCAGCAATCCAGGGCGGTATTCACCCCTCCACTTT,CASNPGRYSPLHF
.,TRBD1,TRBV5-4,TRBJ1-1,TGTGCCAGCAGGGGGGGACAGGGAGTCGCTGAAGCTTTCTTT,CASRGGQGVAEAFF
few,.,TRBV10-1,TRBJ2-3,TGCGCCAGCAGTGAGCCAGGGCGAGGCACAGATACGCAGTATTTT,CASSEPGRGTDTQYF
.,.,TRBV21-1,TRBJ2-7,TGTGCCAGCAGAGGCCTGGACGAGCAGTACTTC,CASRGLDEQYF
.,.,TRBV20-1,TRBJ2-1,TGCAGTGCTCGCTGGGATGCGCCCAATGAGCAGTTCTTC,CSARWDAPNEQFF